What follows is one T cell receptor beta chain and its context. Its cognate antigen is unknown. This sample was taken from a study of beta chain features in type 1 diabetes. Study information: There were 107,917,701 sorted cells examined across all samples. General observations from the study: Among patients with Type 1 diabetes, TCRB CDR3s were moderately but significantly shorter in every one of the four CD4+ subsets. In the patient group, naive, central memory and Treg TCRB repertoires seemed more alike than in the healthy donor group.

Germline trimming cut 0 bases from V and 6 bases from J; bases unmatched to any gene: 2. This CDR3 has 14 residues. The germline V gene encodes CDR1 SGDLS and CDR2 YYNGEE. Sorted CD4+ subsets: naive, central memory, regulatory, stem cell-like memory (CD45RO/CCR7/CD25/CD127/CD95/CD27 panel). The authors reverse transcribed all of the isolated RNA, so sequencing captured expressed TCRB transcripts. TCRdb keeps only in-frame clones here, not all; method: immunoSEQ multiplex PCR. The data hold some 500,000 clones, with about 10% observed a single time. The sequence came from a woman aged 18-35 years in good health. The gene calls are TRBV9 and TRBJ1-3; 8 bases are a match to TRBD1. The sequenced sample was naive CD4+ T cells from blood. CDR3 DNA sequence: TGTGCCAGCAGCGTAGAGGACAGGGAAAACACCATATATTTT. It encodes CASSVEDRENTIYF.